This entry lists 8 T cell receptor beta chains sequenced from one sample in a study of lymphopenia after photon versus proton radiotherapy. Libraries were prepared by immunoSEQ multiplex PCR; TCRdb keeps only in-frame clonotypes and omits some of them. The sample includes under 35,000 clones, around 82% of them seen just once. Sequenced here: peripheral blood, sampled from a patient treated with proton-based radiotherapy. All receptors derive from a woman in her 70s with pancreatic cancer.

V is TRBV15 and J is TRBJ2-2; tentatively, D is TRBD2 (6 bases). V gave up 0 bases and J gave up 3 bases, with 11 bases separating them. In germline, CDR1 is LNHNV, CDR2 YYDKDF (reference sequence). The CDR3 runs 16 residues. The CDR3 reads CATSRDLGGYTGELFF. DNA for the CDR3: TGTGCCACCAGCAGAGATCTGGGAGGCTACACCGGGGAGCTGTTTTTT. Supplemented by reference TRBV15 and TRBJ2-2, the full variable domain reads DAMVIQNPRYQVTQFGKPVTLSCSQTLNHNVMYWYQQKSSQAPKLLFHYYDKDFNNEADTPDNFQSRRPNTSFCFLDIRSPGLGDTAMYLCATSRDLGGYTGELFFGEGSRLTVL.

In this sample, this clone turned up once. This sequence joins TRBV7-6 and TRBJ2-5; weak D call: TRBD1 (5 bases). Deletions cut 0 bases from V and 5 bases from J, with 16 bases between. CDR3 length: 16 amino acids. CDR1 is SGHVS and CDR2 is FNYEAQ in the germline V gene. Here the CDR3 reads CASSLAQGVSGETQYF. CDR3 DNA sequence: TGTGCCAGCAGCTTAGCCCAGGGCGTGTCAGGGGAGACCCAGTACTTC.

This rearrangement joins TRBV21-1 to TRBJ1-5; the table's D call of TRBD1 was not tested on the DNA. TRBV21-1 is given as a pseudogene. This CDR3 has 16 amino acids. The CDR3 DNA sequence: TGTGCCAGCAGCAACCGGGACAGGGGAGGGCCTCGGCCCCAGCATTTT. Residues: CASSNRDRGGPRPQHF.

The V call is TRBV15, the J call TRBJ2-7; 7 nucleotides match TRBD2. The germline gives CDR1 LNHNV, CDR2 YYDKDF (reference sequence). This CDR3 contains 15 residues. V was clipped by 1 base and J by 3 bases; unmatched bases: 6. The CDR3 nucleotides read TGTGCCACCAGCAGAGTGGGGCTAGCGGTCTACGAGCAGTACTTC. Translating it yields CATSRVGLAVYEQYF.

The J gene is TRBJ2-7, the V gene TRBV11-3, with TRBD1 matching over 9 bases. In germline, CDR1 is SGHNT, CDR2 YENEEA. The CDR3 is made up of 16 amino acids. V shed 5 bases and J 2 bases; nucleotides not matched to a gene: 10. The chain's CDR3 is CASSSTGTGIAYEQYF. DNA for the CDR3: TGTGCCAGCAGCAGTACCGGGACAGGGATAGCCTACGAGCAGTACTTC.

The chain couples TRBV9 to TRBJ1-3, with TRBD1 as a possible D gene (5 bases). The CDR3 is 15 residues long. Trimming stripped 0 bases from V and 4 bases from J, with 11 bases between. The germline V gene has CDR1 SGDLS and CDR2 YYNGEE. The DNA for the CDR3 is TGTGCCAGCAGCGTAGCTATTGACAGCGGAAACACCATATATTTT. Amino acids: CASSVAIDSGNTIYF.

This chain connects TRBV6-6 to TRBJ1-1; a possible D gene is TRBD1 (5 bases). Germline loops: CDR1 MNHNY, CDR2 SVGAGI (reference sequence). V lost 5 bases to trimming and J lost 1 base, with 8 bases between them. This CDR3 contains 13 residues. DNA for the CDR3: TGTGCCAGCAGTGACGGACAGAACACTGAAGCTTTCTTT. Protein sequence: CASSDGQNTEAFF.

The rearrangement uses TRBV7-2 and TRBJ1-6, with 9 bases fitting TRBD1. V shed 4 bases and J 9 bases; nucleotides not matched to a gene: 7. The germline gives CDR1 SGHTA, CDR2 FQGNSA. This CDR3 contains 15 residues. The CDR3 is CASSYGTGIISPLHF. The CDR3 DNA reads as TGTGCCAGCAGCTACGGGACAGGGATTATTTCACCCCTCCACTTT.